This TCR beta chain was sequenced during a study of blood T cells in healthy people across ages. Study in general: Using template switching, researchers captured about one barcoded beta molecule for each two T cells.

PCR was performed a second time for about 7 to 11 cycles using a sample-barcoded 5' primer and a J-beta primer mix. Each single sample gave us at least 2.5 million CDR3-containing paired-end reads. TCRdb independently ran MiXCR on the 5' RACE reads; one entry per CDR3 protein. Here the sample spans around 2 million distinct CDR3 sequences, 35% to 50% being singletons. A remark on this clonotype: Antigen specificity is unknown.

Extracted total RNA amounted to at least 6 micrograms for each sample. Study-wide results and limits: Older age went with lower TCR beta diversity per million T cells, in a roughly linear way.

V was shortened by 4 bases and J by 4 bases, with 14 bases between the two germline ends. Germline V gives CDR1 SGHKS, CDR2 YYEKEE (reference sequence). The CDR3 runs 14 residues. This receptor was obtained from a human donor in good health. Sequencing was carried out using blood. This sequence joins TRBV5-5 and TRBJ1-2, with D possibly TRBD1 on 6 matching bases. In DNA form, the CDR3 reads TGTGCCAGCAGCCCAATCCGGGGGCCCTATGGCTACACCTTC. Its translation: CASSPIRGPYGYTF.